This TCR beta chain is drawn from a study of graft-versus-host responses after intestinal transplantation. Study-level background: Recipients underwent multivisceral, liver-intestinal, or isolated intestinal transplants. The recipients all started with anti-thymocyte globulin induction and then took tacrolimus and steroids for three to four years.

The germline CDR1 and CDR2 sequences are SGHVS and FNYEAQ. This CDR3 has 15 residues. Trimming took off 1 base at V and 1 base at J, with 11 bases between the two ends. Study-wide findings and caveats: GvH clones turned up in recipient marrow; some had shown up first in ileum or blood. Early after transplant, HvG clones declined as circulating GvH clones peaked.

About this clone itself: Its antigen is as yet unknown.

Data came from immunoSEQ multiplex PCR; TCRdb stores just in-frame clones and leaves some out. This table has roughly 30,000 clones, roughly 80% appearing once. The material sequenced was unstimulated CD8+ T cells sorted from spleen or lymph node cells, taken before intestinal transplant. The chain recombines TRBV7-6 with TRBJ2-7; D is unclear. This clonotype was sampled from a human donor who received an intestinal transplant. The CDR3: CASSLGPTSSYEQYF. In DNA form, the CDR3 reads TGTGCCAGCAGCTTAGGGCCCACCTCGTCCTACGAGCAGTACTTC.